The clone carrying this T cell receptor beta chain was observed a few times. Produced via immunoSEQ multiplex PCR; TCRdb's table is partial and in-frame only. This sample has 150,000 to 200,000 clones, with around 87% found just once. The sample originates from a study of blood T cell repertoires in COVID-19. V was cut by 8 bases and J by 4 bases, with 6 bases left in between. The CDR3 covers 10 residues. Per germline, CDR1 LNHDA and CDR2 SQIVND (reference sequence). The clonotype comes from a man in his forties or fifties with active or convalescent COVID-19. Sequences were obtained from peripheral blood. V is TRBV19 and J is TRBJ2-7; D is unclear. CDR3 protein: CASSLYEQYF. The CDR3 DNA is TGTGCCAGTTCTCTATACGAGCAGTACTTC.